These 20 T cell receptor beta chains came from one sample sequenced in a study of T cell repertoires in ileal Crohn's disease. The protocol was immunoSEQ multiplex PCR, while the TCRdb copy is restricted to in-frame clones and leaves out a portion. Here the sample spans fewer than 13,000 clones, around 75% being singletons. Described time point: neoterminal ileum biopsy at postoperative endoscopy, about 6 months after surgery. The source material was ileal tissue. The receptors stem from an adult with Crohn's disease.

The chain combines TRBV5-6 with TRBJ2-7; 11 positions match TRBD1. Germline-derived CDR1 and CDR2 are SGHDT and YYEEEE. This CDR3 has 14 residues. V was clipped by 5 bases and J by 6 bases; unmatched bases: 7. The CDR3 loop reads CASSYGTGGPEQYF. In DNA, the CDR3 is TGTGCCAGCAGTTATGGGACAGGGGGGCCCGAGCAGTACTTC.

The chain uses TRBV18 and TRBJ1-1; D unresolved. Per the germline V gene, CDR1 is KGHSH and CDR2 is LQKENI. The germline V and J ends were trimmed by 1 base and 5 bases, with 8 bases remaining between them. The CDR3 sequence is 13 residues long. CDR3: CASSPRDRTEAFF. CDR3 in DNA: TGTGCCAGCTCACCACGAGATAGAACTGAAGCTTTCTTT. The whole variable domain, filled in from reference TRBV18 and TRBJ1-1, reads NAGVMQNPRHLVRRRGQEARLRCSPMKGHSHVYWYRQLPEEGLKFMVYLQKENIIDESGMPKERFSAEFPKEGPSILRIQQVVRGDSAAYFCASSPRDRTEAFFGQGTRLTVV.

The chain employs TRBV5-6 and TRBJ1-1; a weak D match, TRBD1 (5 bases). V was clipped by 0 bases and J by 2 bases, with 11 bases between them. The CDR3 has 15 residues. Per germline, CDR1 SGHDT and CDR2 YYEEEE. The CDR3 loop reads CASSLGWTPNTEAFF. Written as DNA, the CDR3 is TGTGCCAGCAGCTTGGGATGGACACCTAACACTGAAGCTTTCTTT. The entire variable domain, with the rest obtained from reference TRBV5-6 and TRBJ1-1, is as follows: DAGVTQSPTHLIKTRGQQVTLRCSPKSGHDTVSWYQQALGQGPQFIFQYYEEEERQRGNFPDRFSGHQFPNYSSELNVNALLLGDSALYLCASSLGWTPNTEAFFGQGTRLTVV.

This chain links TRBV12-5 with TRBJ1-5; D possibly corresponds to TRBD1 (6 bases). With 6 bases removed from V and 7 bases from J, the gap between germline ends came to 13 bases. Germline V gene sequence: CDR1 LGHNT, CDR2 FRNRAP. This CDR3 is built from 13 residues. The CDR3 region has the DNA TGTGCTAGTGGCCTCATACAGGGCCAGCCCCAGCATTTT. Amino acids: CASGLIQGQPQHF.

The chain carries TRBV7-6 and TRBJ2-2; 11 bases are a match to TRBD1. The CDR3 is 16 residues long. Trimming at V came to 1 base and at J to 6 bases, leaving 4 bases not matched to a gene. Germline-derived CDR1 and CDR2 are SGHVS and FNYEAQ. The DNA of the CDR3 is TGTGCCAGCAGCTTAGTGGGACAGGGGGTGTCCGGGGAGCTGTTTTTT. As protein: CASSLVGQGVSGELFF.

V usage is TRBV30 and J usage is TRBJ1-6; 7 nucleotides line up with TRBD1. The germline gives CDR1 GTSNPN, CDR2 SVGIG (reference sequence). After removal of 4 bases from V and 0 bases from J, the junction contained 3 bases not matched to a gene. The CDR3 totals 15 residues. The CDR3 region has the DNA TGTGCCTGGACCCGGGACAGCTCCTATAATTCACCCCTCCACTTT. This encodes CAWTRDSSYNSPLHF.

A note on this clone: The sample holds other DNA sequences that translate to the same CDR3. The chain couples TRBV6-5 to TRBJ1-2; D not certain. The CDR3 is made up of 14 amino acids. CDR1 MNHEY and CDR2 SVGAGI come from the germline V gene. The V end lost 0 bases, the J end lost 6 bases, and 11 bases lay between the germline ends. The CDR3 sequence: CASSYSGGSDGYTF. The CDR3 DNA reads TGTGCCAGCAGTTACTCAGGCGGGTCGGATGGCTACACCTTC.

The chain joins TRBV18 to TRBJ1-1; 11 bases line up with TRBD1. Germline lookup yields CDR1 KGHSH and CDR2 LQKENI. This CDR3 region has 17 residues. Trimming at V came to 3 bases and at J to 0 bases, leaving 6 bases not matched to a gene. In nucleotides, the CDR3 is TGTGCCAGCTCACCCCGGGACAGGGGGACATTGAACACTGAAGCTTTCTTT. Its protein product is CASSPRDRGTLNTEAFF.

The CDR3 loop is CASSLGLLSYEQYF. CDR3 bases: TGTGCCAGCAGTTTGGGACTCTTGTCCTACGAGCAGTACTTC. This sequence joins TRBV6-6 and TRBJ2-7, with a tentative D call TRBD2 (6 bases). CDR1 is MNHNY, CDR2 SVGAGI, per germline (reference sequence). Trimming removed 4 bases at V and 1 base at J, with 11 bases between. The CDR3 length is 14 residues.

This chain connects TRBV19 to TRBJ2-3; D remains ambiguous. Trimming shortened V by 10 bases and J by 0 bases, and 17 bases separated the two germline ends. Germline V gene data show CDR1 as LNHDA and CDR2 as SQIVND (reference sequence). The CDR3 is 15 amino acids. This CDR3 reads CATSGYGASTDTQYF. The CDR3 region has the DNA TGTGCCACATCCGGTTACGGTGCTAGCACAGATACGCAGTATTTT.

The CDR3 sequence is CASSSGRDRDDYGYTF. Here the CDR3 DNA reads TGTGCCAGCAGCTCAGGCCGGGACAGGGATGACTATGGCTACACCTTC. The genes are TRBV7-9 and TRBJ1-2, with TRBD1 matching 9 bases. J lost 3 bases, V lost 4 bases, and 9 bases had no gene match. The CDR3 is made up of 16 amino acids. From germline, CDR1 is SEHNR and CDR2 FQNEAQ (reference sequence).

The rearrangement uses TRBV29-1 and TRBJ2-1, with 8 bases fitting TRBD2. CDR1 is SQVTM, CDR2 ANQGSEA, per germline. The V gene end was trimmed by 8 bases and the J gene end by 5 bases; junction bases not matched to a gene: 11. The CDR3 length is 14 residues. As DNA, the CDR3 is TGCAGCCTAAGGCGGGGGGACTTTCACAATGAGCAGTTCTTC. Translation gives CSLRRGDFHNEQFF.

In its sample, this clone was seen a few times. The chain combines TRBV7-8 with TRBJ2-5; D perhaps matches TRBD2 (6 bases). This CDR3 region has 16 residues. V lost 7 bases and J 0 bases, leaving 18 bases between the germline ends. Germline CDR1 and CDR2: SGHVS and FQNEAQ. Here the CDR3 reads CASIRFSGLYQETQYF. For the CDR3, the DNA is TGTGCCAGCATCCGTTTTAGCGGTTTGTACCAAGAGACCCAGTACTTC.

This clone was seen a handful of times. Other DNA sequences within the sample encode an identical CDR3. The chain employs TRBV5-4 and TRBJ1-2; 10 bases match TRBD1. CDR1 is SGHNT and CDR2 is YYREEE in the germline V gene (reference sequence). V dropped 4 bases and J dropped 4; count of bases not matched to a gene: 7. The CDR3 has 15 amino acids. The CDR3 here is CASSPDRGRGYGYTF. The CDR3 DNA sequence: TGTGCCAGCAGCCCTGACAGGGGGCGAGGCTATGGCTACACCTTC.

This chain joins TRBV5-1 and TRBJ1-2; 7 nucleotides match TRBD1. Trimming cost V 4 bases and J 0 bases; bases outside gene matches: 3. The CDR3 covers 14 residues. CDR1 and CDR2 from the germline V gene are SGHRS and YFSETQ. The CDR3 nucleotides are TGCGCCAGCAGCCAAGGACAGGCTAACTATGGCTACACCTTC. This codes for CASSQGQANYGYTF.

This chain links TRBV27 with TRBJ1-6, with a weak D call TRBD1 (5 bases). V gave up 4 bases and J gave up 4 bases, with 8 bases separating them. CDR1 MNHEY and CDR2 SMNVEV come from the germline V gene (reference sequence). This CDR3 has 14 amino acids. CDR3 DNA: TGTGCCAGCAGTTACGGGGGGTATAATTCACCCCTCCACTTT. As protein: CASSYGGYNSPLHF.

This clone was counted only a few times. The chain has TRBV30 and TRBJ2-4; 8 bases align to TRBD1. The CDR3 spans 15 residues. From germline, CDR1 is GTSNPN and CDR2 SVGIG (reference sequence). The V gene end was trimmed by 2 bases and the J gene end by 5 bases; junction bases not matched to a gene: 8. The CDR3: CAWSLGQGVQNIQYF. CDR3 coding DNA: TGTGCCTGGAGTCTAGGACAGGGTGTGCAAAACATTCAGTACTTC.

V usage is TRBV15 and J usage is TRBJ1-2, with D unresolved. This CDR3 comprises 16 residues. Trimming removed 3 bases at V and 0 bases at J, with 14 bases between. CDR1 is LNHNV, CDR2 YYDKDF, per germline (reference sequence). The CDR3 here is CATSSSQFSANYGYTF. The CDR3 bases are TGTGCCACCAGCAGCTCGCAGTTTAGCGCTAACTATGGCTACACCTTC.

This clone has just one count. CDR3 coding DNA: TGCGCCAGCAGCTTGGCCGGGACAGGGGATGGCTACACCTTC. As protein: CASSLAGTGDGYTF. The genes are TRBV5-1 and TRBJ1-2; TRBD1 aligns across 10 bases. This CDR3 is 14 amino acids long. Germline V lookup: CDR1 SGHRS, CDR2 YFSETQ. Trimming at V came to 0 bases and at J to 6 bases, leaving 2 bases not matched to a gene.

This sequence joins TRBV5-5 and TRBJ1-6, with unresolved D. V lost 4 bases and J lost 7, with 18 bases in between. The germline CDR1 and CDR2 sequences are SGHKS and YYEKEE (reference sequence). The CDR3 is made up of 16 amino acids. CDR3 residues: CASSGGDWLANSPLHF. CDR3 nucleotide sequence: TGTGCCAGCAGCGGCGGTGATTGGTTAGCGAATTCACCCCTCCACTTT. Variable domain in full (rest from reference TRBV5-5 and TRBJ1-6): DAGVTQSPTHLIKTRGQQVTLRCSPISGHKSVSWYQQVLGQGPQFIFQYYEKEERGRGNFPDRFSARQFPNYSSELNVNALLLGDSALYLCASSGGDWLANSPLHFGNGTRLTVT.